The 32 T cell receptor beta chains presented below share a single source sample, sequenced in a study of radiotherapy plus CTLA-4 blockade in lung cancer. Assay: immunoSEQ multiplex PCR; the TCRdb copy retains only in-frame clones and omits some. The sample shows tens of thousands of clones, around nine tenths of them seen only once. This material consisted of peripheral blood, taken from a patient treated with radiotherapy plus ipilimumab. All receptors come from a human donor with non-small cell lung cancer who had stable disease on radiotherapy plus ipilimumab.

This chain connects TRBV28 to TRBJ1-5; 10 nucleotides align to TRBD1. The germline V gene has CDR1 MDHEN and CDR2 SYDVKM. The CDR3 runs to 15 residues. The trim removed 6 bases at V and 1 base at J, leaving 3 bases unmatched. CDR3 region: CASRGTGVSNQPQHF. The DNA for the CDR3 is TGTGCCAGCAGAGGGACAGGGGTAAGCAATCAGCCCCAGCATTTT.

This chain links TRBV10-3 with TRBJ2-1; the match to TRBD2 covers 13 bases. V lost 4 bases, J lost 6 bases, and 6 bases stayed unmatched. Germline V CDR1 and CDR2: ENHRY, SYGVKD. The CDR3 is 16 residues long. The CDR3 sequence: CAISGELAGGRNEQFF. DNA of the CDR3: TGTGCCATCAGTGGCGAACTAGCGGGAGGGCGCAATGAGCAGTTCTTC.

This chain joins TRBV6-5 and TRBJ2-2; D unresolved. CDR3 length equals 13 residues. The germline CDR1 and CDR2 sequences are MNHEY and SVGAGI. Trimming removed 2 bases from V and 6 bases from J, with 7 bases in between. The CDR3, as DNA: TGTGCCAGCAGTTACGCAGGAGCCGGGGAGCTGTTTTTT. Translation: CASSYAGAGELFF.

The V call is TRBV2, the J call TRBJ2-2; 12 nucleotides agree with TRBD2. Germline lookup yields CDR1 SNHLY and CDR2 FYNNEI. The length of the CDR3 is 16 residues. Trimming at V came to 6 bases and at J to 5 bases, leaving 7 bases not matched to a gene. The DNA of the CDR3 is TGTGCCAGCAGGTCCCTAGCGGGAGGGAATACCGGGGAGCTGTTTTTT. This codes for CASRSLAGGNTGELFF. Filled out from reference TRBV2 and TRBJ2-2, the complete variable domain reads EPEVTQTPSHQVTQMGQEVILRCVPISNHLYFYWYRQILGQKVEFLVSFYNNEISEKSEIFDDQFSVERPDGSNFTLKIRSTKLEDSAMYFCASRSLAGGNTGELFFGEGSRLTVL.

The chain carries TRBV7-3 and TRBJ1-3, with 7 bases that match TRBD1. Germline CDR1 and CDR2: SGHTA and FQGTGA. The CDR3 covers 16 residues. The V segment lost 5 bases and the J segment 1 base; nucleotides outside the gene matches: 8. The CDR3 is CASSQGTATSGNTIYF. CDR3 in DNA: TGTGCCAGCAGCCAAGGGACAGCCACATCTGGAAACACCATATATTTT.

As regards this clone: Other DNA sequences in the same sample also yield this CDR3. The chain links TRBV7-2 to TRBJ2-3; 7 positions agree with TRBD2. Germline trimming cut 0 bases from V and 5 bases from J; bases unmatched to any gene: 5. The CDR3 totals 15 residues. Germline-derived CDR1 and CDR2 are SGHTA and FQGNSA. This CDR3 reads CASSLAGGGLDTQYF. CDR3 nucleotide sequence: TGTGCCAGCAGCTTAGCTGGCGGGGGTTTAGATACGCAGTATTTT.

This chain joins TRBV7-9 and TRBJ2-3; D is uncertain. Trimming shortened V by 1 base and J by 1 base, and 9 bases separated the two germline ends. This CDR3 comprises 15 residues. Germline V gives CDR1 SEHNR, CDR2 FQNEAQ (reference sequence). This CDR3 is CASSLGSGRTDTQYF. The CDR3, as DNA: TGTGCCAGCAGCTTAGGATCAGGTCGCACAGATACGCAGTATTTT.

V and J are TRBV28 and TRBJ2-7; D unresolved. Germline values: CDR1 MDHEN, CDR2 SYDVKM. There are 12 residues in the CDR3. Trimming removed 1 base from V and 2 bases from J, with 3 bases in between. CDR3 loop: CASSLYAYEQYF. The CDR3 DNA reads TGTGCCAGCAGTTTATATGCCTACGAGCAGTACTTC.

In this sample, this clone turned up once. CDR3: CASSESQGAFF. For the CDR3, the DNA is TGTGCCAGCAGTGAATCCCAGGGCGCTTTCTTT. The V gene is TRBV25-1, the J gene TRBJ1-1; the D gene is possibly TRBD1 (5 bases). V was clipped by 1 base and J by 11 bases, with 8 bases between them. This CDR3 contains 11 residues. CDR1 is MGHDK, CDR2 SYGVNS, per germline.

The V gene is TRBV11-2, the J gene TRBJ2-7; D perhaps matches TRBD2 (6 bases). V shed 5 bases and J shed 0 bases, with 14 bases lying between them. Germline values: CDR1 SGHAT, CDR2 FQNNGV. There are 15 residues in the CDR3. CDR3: CASSTTGLSSYEQYF. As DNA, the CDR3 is TGTGCCAGCAGCACGACGGGACTTAGCTCCTACGAGCAGTACTTC.

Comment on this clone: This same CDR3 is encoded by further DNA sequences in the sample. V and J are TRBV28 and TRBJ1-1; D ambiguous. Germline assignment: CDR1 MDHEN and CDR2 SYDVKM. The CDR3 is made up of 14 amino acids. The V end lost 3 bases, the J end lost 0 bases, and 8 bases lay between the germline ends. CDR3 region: CASSFPGLNTEAFF. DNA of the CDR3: TGTGCCAGCAGTTTTCCGGGCTTGAACACTGAAGCTTTCTTT.

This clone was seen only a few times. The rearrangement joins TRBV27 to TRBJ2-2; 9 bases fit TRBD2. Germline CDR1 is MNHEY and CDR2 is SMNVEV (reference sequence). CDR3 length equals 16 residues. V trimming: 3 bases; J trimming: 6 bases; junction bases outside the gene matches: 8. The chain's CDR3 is CASSFDRREGAGELFF. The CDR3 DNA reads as TGTGCCAGCAGTTTCGATAGGCGGGAGGGGGCCGGGGAGCTGTTTTTT.

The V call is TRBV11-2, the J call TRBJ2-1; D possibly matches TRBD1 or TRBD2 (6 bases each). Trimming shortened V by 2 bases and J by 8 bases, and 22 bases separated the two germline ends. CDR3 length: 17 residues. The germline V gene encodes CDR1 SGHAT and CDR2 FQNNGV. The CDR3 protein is CASSLRSRGGGIDEQFF. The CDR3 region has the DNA TGTGCCAGCAGCTTACGATCCAGGGGAGGCGGGATAGATGAGCAGTTCTTC.

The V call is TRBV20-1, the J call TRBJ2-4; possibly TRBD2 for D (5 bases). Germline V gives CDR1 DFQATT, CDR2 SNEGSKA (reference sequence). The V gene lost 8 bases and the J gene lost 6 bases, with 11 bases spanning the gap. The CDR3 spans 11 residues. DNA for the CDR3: TGCAGTCCCCTGGCGGGAAACATTCAGTACTTC. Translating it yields CSPLAGNIQYF.

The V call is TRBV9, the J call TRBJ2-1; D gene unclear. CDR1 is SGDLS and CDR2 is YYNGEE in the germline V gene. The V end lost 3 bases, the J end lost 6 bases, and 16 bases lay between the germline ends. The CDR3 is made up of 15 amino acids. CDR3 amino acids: CASSEGHLPPNEQFF. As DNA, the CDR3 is TGTGCCAGCAGCGAAGGCCACCTCCCCCCCAATGAGCAGTTCTTC. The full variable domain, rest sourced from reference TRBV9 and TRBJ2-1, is DSGVTQTPKHLITATGQRVTLRCSPRSGDLSVYWYQQSLDQGLQFLIQYYNGEERAKGNILERFSAQQFPDLHSELNLSSLELGDSALYFCASSEGHLPPNEQFFGPGTRLTVL.

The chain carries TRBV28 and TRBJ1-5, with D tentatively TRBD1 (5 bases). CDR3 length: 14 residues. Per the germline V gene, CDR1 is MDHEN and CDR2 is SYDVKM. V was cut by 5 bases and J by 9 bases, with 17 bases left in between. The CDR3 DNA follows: TGTGCCAGCAGTCGACAGCTCGCCAACGTGCCCCAGCATTTT. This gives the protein CASSRQLANVPQHF.

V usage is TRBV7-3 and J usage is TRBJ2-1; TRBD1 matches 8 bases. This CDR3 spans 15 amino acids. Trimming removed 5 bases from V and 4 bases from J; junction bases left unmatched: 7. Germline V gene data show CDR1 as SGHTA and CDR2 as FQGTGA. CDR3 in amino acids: CASSLDRAGYNEQFF. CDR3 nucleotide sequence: TGTGCCAGCAGCCTGGACAGGGCTGGTTACAATGAGCAGTTCTTC.

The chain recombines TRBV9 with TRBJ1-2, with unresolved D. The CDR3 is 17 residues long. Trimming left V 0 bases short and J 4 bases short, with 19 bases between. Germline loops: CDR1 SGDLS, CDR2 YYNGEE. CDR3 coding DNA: TGTGCCAGCAGCGTAGGAGTGAGATCAACCATCCTCTATGGCTACACCTTC. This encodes CASSVGVRSTILYGYTF.

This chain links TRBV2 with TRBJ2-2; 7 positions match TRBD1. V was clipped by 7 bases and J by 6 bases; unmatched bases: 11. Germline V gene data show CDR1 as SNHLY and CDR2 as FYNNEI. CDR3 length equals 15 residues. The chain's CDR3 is CASTSLQGSAGELFF. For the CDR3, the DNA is TGTGCCAGCACCAGCCTACAGGGGAGCGCCGGGGAGCTGTTTTTT.

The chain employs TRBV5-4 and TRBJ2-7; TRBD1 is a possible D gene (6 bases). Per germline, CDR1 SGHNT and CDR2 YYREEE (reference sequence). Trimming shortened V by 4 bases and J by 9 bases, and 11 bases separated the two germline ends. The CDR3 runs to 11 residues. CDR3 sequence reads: CASSNRVGQYF. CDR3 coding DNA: TGTGCCAGCAGCAACAGGGTAGGGCAGTACTTC.

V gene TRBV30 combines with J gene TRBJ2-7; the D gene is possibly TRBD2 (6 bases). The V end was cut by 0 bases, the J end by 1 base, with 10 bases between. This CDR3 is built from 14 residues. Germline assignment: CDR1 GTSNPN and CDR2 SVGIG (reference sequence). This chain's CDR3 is CAWSVRGTSYEQYF. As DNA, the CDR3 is TGTGCCTGGAGTGTGAGAGGGACTTCCTACGAGCAGTACTTC.

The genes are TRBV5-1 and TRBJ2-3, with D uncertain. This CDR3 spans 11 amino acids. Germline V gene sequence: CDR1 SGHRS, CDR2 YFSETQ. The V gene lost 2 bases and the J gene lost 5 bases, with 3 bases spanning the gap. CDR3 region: CASSFRDTQYF. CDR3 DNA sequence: TGCGCCAGCAGCTTTAGAGATACGCAGTATTTT. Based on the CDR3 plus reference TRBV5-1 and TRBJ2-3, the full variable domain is KAGVTQTPRYLIKTRGQQVTLSCSPISGHRSVSWYQQTPGQGLQFLFEYFSETQRNKGNFPGRFSGRQFSNSRSEMNVSTLELGDSALYLCASSFRDTQYFGPGTRLTVL.

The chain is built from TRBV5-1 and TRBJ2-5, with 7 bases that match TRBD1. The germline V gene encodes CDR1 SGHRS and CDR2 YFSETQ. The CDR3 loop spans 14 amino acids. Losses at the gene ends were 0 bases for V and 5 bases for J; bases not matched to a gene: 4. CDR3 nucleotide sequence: TGCGCCAGCAGCTTGGGACAGGGCGGGGAGACCCAGTACTTC. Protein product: CASSLGQGGETQYF.

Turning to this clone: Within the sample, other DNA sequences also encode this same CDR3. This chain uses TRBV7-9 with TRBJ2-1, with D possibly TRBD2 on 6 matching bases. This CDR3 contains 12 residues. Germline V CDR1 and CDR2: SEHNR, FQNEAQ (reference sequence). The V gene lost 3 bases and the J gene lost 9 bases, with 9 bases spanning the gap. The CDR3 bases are TGTGCCAGCAGCTTTAGCGGAATTGAGCAGTTCTTC. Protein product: CASSFSGIEQFF.

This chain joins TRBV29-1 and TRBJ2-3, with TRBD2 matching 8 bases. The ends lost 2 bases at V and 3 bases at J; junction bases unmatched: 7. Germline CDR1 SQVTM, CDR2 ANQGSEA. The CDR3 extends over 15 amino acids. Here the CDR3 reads CSVETKRELTDTQYF. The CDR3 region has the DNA TGCAGCGTTGAAACCAAGCGGGAGTTAACAGATACGCAGTATTTT.

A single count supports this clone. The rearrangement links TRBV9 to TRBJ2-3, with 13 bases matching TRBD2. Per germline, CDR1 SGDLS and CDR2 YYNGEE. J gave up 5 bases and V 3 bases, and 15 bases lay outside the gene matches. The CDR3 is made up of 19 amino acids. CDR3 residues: CASSAQGTSGDFLLDTQYF. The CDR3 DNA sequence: TGTGCCAGCAGCGCCCAAGGGACTAGCGGGGATTTTTTGTTAGATACGCAGTATTTT.

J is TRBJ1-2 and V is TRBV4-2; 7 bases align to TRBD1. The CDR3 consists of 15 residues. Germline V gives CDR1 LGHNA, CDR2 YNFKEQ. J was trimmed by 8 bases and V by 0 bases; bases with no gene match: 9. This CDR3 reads CASSQETGWREGYTF. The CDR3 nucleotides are TGTGCCAGCAGCCAAGAGACAGGGTGGAGAGAAGGCTACACCTTC.

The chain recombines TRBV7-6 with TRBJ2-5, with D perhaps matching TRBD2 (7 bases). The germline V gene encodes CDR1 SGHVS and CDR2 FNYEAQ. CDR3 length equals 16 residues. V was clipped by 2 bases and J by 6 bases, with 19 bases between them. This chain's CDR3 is CASSLSGGGGVKTQYF. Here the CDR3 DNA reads TGTGCCAGCAGCTTATCGGGGGGAGGGGGAGTGAAGACCCAGTACTTC.

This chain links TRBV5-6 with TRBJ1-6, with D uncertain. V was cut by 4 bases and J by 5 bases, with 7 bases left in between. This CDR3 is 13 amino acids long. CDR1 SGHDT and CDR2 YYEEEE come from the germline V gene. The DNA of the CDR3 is TGTGCCAGCAGCCGGACGGATAATTCACCCCTCCACTTT. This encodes CASSRTDNSPLHF.

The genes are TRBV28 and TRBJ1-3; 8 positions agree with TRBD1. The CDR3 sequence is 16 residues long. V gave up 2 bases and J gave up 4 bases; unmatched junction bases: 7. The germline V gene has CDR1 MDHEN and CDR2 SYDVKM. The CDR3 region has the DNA TGTGCCAGCAGTTTAGCCCCGACAGGGGTCGGAAACACCATATATTTT. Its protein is CASSLAPTGVGNTIYF.

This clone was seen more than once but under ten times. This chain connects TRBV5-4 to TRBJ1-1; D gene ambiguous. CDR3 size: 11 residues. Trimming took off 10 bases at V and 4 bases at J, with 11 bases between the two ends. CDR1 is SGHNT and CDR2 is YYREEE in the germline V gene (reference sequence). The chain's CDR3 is CAYTWGTEAFF. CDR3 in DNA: TGTGCCTATACTTGGGGCACTGAAGCTTTCTTT.

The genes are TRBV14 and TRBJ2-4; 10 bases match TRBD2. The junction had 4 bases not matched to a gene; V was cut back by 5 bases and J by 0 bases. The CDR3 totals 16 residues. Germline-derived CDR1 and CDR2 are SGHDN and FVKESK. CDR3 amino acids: CASSNGLAVAKNIQYF. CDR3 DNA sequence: TGTGCCAGCAGCAACGGACTAGCGGTAGCCAAAAACATTCAGTACTTC.